The clone carrying this T cell receptor (beta chain) has just one count. The sample originates from a study of control samples from healthy donors and cancer patients. V shed 9 bases and J shed 1 base, with 15 bases lying between them. The germline gives CDR1 MNHEY, CDR2 SVGAGI. The CDR3 contains 14 residues. Generated by immunoSEQ multiplex PCR, the TCRdb table keeps only in-frame clones and is missing some. Of some 80,000 clones in the sample, approximately 92% were seen once. The V call is TRBV6-5, the J call TRBJ2-5; D is possibly TRBD1 (6 bases). Source material: blood. The receptor was isolated from a woman aged 55 to 70 in good health. CDR3 DNA sequence: TGTGCCAGTAGAAGACAGGACAGCCAAGAGACCCAGTACTTC. This encodes CASRRQDSQETQYF.